This T cell receptor beta chain was sequenced in a study of beta chain features in type 1 diabetes. Findings of the study overall: In all four CD4+ subsets, TCRB CDR3 length was significantly, moderately reduced in type 1 diabetes.

This clone was counted between two and nine times. The antigen is not known. The CDR3 covers 14 residues. Trimming took 0 bases from V and 3 from J, leaving 8 bases between them. From germline, CDR1 is SEHNR and CDR2 FQNEAQ (reference sequence). Via the markers CD45RO/CCR7/CD25/CD127/CD95/CD27, stem cell-like memory, regulatory, central memory and naive CD4+ cells were sorted. Expressed TCRB transcripts were sequenced because the isolated RNA had all been reverse transcribed beforehand. Naive, central memory and regulatory T cell samples came to a mean of around 3.3 million reads. Libraries were prepared by immunoSEQ multiplex PCR; TCRdb keeps only in-frame clonotypes and omits some of them. The sample shows fewer than 400,000 clones, 8% of them seen only once.

The sample taken for sequencing was central memory CD4+ T cells from blood. The sequence was collected from a woman between 18 and 29 years old in good health. The J gene is TRBJ1-1, the V gene TRBV7-9; D is uncertain. The CDR3 DNA reads as TGTGCCAGCAGCTTAGCGAACCGTGACACTGAAGCTTTCTTT. It translates to CASSLANRDTEAFF. The whole variable domain, remainder taken from reference TRBV7-9 and TRBJ1-1, is DTGVSQNPRHKITKRGQNVTFRCDPISEHNRLYWYRQTLGQGPEFLTYFQNEAQLEKSRLLSDRFSAERPKGSFSTLEIQRTEQGDSAMYLCASSLANRDTEAFFGQGTRLTVV.